This TCR beta chain emerged from a study of shared clonotypes between healthy human individuals. As for the study in general: The plates for each donor numbered three CD4 naive, three CD4 memory, two CD8 naive and one CD8 memory.

CDR1 DFQATT and CDR2 SNEGSKA come from the germline V gene (reference sequence). The V end lost 4 bases, the J end lost 2 bases, and 4 bases lay between the germline ends. There are 11 residues in the CDR3. To note about this clone: The target antigen is unknown.

Only in-frame clones appear in the TCRdb table, and some are missing; sequencing was by immunoSEQ multiplex PCR. The top ten clones hold 0.36% of a sample with around 2.5 million clones, 93% of them seen once. Study findings and constraints: Researchers sampled blood only, noting tissue repertoires likely differ. Four donors held about 4.6% of naive CD4 clonotypes in common.

The gene calls are TRBV20-1 and TRBJ2-3; D remains ambiguous. This TCR was sampled from a man aged 18 to 35 in good health. Some clones in this sample may be carry-over from other donors' samples. Input material: naive CD4+ T cells from PBMCs. Subset described: CD45RA+ positively selected. CDR3 region: CSAMPTDTQYF. The CDR3 DNA reads as TGCAGTGCTATGCCCACAGATACGCAGTATTTT.